Many counts were recorded for the clone carrying this T cell receptor (beta chain). The CDR3 totals 15 residues. Unmatched junction bases numbered 8, after V lost 4 bases and J lost 4 bases. Per germline, CDR1 LGHNA and CDR2 YNFKEQ. The sample is drawn from a study of blood T cells in healthy people across ages. Using a J-beta primer mix together with a sample-barcoded 5' primer, a second PCR was run for about 7 to 12 cycles. Via MiXCR, TCRdb re-called the 5' RACE reads, giving one row per CDR3 protein. The sample yields approximately 800,000 distinct CDR3 sequences, approximately 55% seen once. Caucasian individuals from Russia who were healthy and aged 6 to 90 acted as donors.

Specimen: blood. The chain links TRBV4-2 to TRBJ2-7; TRBD1 matches 9 bases. This clonotype was sampled from a man older than 75 in good health. The CDR3 protein is CASSPNGQGRYEQYF. The CDR3 DNA reads TGTGCCAGCAGCCCCAATGGACAGGGGAGGTACGAGCAGTACTTC.